Here is one TCR beta chain with its context. Its cognate antigen is unknown. V was shortened by 4 bases and J by 3 bases, with 10 bases between the two germline ends. Per germline, CDR1 MNHEY and CDR2 SVGAGI. The CDR3 runs to 14 residues. The data were produced by immunoSEQ multiplex PCR, yet TCRdb's version contains in-frame clones alone and is incomplete. The sample shows about 4,800 clones, 65% to 70% of them seen only once. The sample is drawn from a study of CD8 T cell repertoires and HIV-1 epitope variants. At the level of the study: Twenty-five autologous and known Gag and Nef epitope variant peptides each stimulated T cells separately.

The origin of this receptor is a male donor with HIV. V is TRBV6-5 and J is TRBJ2-1; D is unclear. What was sequenced was cultured CD8+ T cells derived from PBMCs. The CDR3 DNA reads TGTGCCAGCAGTTCCCAGGACCTCTACAATGAGCAGTTCTTC. This translates into CASSSQDLYNEQFF.